Below, 14 T cell receptor beta chains from the same sample are listed, as sequenced in a study of breast tumors, draining lymph nodes, adjacent tissues. Using its own MiXCR run on the multiplex PCR reads, TCRdb lists one record per CDR3 protein. Among about 63,000 distinct CDR3 sequences listed, around 52% were seen once. Sequenced sample: breast tumor tissue. The receptors stem from a female donor with breast cancer. Some clones in this sample may be carry-over from other donors' samples.

This clonotype showed up just a few times. J is TRBJ2-7 and V is TRBV10-1; a possible D gene is TRBD2 (5 bases). The germline V gene encodes CDR1 WNHNN and CDR2 SYGVQD (reference sequence). V was trimmed by 10 bases and J by 0 bases, leaving 25 bases between them. There are 17 residues in the CDR3. The CDR3 DNA reads TGCGCCACCAGACTCCCTGGACTCCAGGATTCCTCCTACGAGCAGTACTTC. Translation gives CATRLPGLQDSSYEQYF.

The chain carries TRBV9 and TRBJ1-5; TRBD1 matches 10 bases. With V trimmed by 3 bases and J by 2 bases, 5 bases remained unmatched. Per germline, CDR1 SGDLS and CDR2 YYNGEE. This CDR3 comprises 16 residues. The CDR3 protein is CASSGQGAGGNQPQHF. In nucleotides, the CDR3 is TGTGCCAGCAGCGGACAGGGGGCGGGGGGCAATCAGCCCCAGCATTTT.

In its sample, this clonotype was seen many times. A read error is possible here, since a much larger clone lies one base away. J is TRBJ2-7 and V is TRBV6-6, with D tentatively TRBD2 (6 bases). The V and J ends lost 8 bases and 0 bases respectively, with 14 bases between them. Germline values: CDR1 MNHNY, CDR2 SVGAGI (reference sequence). The length of the CDR3 is 14 residues. This chain's CDR3 is CASERAGISYEQYF. CDR3 nucleotide sequence: TGTGCCAGCGAGCGGGCAGGGATCTCCTACGAGCAGTACTTC.

J is TRBJ2-5 and V is TRBV2, with TRBD2 identical over 12 bases. CDR3 length equals 15 residues. Germline CDR1 is SNHLY and CDR2 is FYNNEI. Trimming cost V 3 bases and J 2 bases; bases outside gene matches: 1. The CDR3 loop is CASSDLAGGQETQYF. The CDR3 coding sequence is TGTGCCAGCAGTGACCTAGCGGGGGGGCAAGAGACCCAGTACTTC.

CDR3 in amino acids: CASSEEGGGYGYTF. DNA of the CDR3: TGTGCCAGCAGCGAGGAGGGGGGAGGCTATGGCTACACCTTC. This rearrangement joins TRBV9 to TRBJ1-2; perhaps TRBD1 as D (6 bases). There are 14 residues in the CDR3. Between the trimmed V and J ends, which lost 3 bases and 4 bases, there was a span of 13 bases. Germline V gene data show CDR1 as SGDLS and CDR2 as YYNGEE.

This sequence joins TRBV7-9 and TRBJ2-7; maybe TRBD1 (5 bases). The germline V gene has CDR1 SEHNR and CDR2 FQNEAQ (reference sequence). The CDR3 contains 12 residues. Trimming stripped 3 bases from V and 5 bases from J, with 8 bases between. CDR3 region: CASSFGHDEQYF. As DNA, the CDR3 is TGTGCCAGCAGCTTCGGACACGACGAGCAGTACTTC.

The V gene is TRBV9, the J gene TRBJ2-3; 7 bases agree with TRBD2. The J segment lost 2 bases and the V segment lost 0 bases, leaving 9 bases of the junction unmatched. The CDR3 runs to 17 residues. Germline lookup yields CDR1 SGDLS and CDR2 YYNGEE. In DNA form, the CDR3 reads TGTGCCAGCAGCGTAGCCGCCGGGGGACTAACCACAGATACGCAGTATTTT. As protein: CASSVAAGGLTTDTQYF.

The sample holds many counts of this clonotype. V usage is TRBV20-1 and J usage is TRBJ2-7; TRBD1 aligns across 7 bases. The CDR3 has 12 amino acids. Unmatched junction bases numbered 6, after V lost 5 bases and J lost 5 bases. CDR1 and CDR2 (germline): DFQATT, SNEGSKA (reference sequence). The CDR3 loop reads CSAPTGLNEQYF. The CDR3 DNA reads TGCAGTGCTCCGACAGGGCTCAACGAGCAGTACTTC.

This clonotype showed up just a few times. Compared with germline, one end of the junction differs, possibly owing to a read error. The rearrangement joins TRBV20-1 to TRBJ2-7; 9 positions match TRBD1. In germline, CDR1 is DFQATT, CDR2 SNEGSKA (reference sequence). The CDR3 runs to 14 residues. The CDR3 bases are TGCGGTGCTACAAGCGACAGGGGGAGAACCGAGCAGTACTTC. Protein product: CGATSDRGRTEQYF.

This clonotype occurred many times. The chain joins TRBV5-1 to TRBJ2-2; the D gene is possibly TRBD1 (5 bases). Germline V gives CDR1 SGHRS, CDR2 YFSETQ. The CDR3 consists of 14 residues. V was trimmed by 5 bases and J by 6 bases, leaving 14 bases between them. CDR3 DNA sequence: TGCGCCAGCAGTCCTATCCCAGGGTCCGGGGAGCTGTTTTTT. Translating it yields CASSPIPGSGELFF.

This clonotype has ten or more counts. V and J are TRBV10-3 and TRBJ2-3, with D perhaps matching TRBD2 (5 bases). Germline assignment: CDR1 ENHRY and CDR2 SYGVKD. The CDR3 has 14 amino acids. V was pared by 6 bases and J by 1 base, with 11 bases between. The CDR3 reads CAIRPSLGTDTQYF. In nucleotides, the CDR3 is TGTGCCATCAGACCTAGCTTGGGCACAGATACGCAGTATTTT.

This clonotype was counted many times. The chain couples TRBV7-3 to TRBJ1-1; D is unresolved. V lost 4 bases to trimming and J lost 4 bases, with 10 bases between them. The CDR3 is 13 residues long. Per the germline V gene, CDR1 is SGHTA and CDR2 is FQGTGA. The CDR3 DNA follows: TGTGCCAGCAGCTCCACTCTGAGCACTGAAGCTTTCTTT. This gives the protein CASSSTLSTEAFF. The full variable domain, in which reference TRBV7-3 and TRBJ1-1 provide the parts outside the CDR3, is GAGVSQTPSNKVTEKGKYVELRCDPISGHTALYWYRQSLGQGPEFLIYFQGTGAADDSGLPNDRFFAVRPEGSVSTLKIQRTERGDSAVYLCASSSTLSTEAFFGQGTRLTVV.

Ten or more counts support this clonotype. The rearrangement uses TRBV6-1 and TRBJ2-3; D may be TRBD1 (5 bases). CDR1 and CDR2 (germline): MNHNS, SASEGT. The CDR3 has 15 amino acids. The V end lost 3 bases, the J end lost 0 bases, and 10 bases lay between the germline ends. Here the CDR3 reads CASSDSGISTDTQYF. The CDR3 DNA reads as TGTGCCAGCAGTGATTCAGGGATTAGCACAGATACGCAGTATTTT.

The chain links TRBV9 to TRBJ1-3; D not certain. CDR1 and CDR2 from the germline V gene are SGDLS and YYNGEE. The CDR3 is made up of 15 amino acids. The V gene lost 0 bases and the J gene lost 0 bases, with 7 bases spanning the gap. The CDR3 DNA is TGTGCCAGCAGCGTAGGGGTGAGCTCTGGAAACACCATATATTTT. Protein: CASSVGVSSGNTIYF. Based on the CDR3 plus reference TRBV9 and TRBJ1-3, the full variable domain is DSGVTQTPKHLITATGQRVTLRCSPRSGDLSVYWYQQSLDQGLQFLIQYYNGEERAKGNILERFSAQQFPDLHSELNLSSLELGDSALYFCASSVGVSSGNTIYFGEGSWLTVV.